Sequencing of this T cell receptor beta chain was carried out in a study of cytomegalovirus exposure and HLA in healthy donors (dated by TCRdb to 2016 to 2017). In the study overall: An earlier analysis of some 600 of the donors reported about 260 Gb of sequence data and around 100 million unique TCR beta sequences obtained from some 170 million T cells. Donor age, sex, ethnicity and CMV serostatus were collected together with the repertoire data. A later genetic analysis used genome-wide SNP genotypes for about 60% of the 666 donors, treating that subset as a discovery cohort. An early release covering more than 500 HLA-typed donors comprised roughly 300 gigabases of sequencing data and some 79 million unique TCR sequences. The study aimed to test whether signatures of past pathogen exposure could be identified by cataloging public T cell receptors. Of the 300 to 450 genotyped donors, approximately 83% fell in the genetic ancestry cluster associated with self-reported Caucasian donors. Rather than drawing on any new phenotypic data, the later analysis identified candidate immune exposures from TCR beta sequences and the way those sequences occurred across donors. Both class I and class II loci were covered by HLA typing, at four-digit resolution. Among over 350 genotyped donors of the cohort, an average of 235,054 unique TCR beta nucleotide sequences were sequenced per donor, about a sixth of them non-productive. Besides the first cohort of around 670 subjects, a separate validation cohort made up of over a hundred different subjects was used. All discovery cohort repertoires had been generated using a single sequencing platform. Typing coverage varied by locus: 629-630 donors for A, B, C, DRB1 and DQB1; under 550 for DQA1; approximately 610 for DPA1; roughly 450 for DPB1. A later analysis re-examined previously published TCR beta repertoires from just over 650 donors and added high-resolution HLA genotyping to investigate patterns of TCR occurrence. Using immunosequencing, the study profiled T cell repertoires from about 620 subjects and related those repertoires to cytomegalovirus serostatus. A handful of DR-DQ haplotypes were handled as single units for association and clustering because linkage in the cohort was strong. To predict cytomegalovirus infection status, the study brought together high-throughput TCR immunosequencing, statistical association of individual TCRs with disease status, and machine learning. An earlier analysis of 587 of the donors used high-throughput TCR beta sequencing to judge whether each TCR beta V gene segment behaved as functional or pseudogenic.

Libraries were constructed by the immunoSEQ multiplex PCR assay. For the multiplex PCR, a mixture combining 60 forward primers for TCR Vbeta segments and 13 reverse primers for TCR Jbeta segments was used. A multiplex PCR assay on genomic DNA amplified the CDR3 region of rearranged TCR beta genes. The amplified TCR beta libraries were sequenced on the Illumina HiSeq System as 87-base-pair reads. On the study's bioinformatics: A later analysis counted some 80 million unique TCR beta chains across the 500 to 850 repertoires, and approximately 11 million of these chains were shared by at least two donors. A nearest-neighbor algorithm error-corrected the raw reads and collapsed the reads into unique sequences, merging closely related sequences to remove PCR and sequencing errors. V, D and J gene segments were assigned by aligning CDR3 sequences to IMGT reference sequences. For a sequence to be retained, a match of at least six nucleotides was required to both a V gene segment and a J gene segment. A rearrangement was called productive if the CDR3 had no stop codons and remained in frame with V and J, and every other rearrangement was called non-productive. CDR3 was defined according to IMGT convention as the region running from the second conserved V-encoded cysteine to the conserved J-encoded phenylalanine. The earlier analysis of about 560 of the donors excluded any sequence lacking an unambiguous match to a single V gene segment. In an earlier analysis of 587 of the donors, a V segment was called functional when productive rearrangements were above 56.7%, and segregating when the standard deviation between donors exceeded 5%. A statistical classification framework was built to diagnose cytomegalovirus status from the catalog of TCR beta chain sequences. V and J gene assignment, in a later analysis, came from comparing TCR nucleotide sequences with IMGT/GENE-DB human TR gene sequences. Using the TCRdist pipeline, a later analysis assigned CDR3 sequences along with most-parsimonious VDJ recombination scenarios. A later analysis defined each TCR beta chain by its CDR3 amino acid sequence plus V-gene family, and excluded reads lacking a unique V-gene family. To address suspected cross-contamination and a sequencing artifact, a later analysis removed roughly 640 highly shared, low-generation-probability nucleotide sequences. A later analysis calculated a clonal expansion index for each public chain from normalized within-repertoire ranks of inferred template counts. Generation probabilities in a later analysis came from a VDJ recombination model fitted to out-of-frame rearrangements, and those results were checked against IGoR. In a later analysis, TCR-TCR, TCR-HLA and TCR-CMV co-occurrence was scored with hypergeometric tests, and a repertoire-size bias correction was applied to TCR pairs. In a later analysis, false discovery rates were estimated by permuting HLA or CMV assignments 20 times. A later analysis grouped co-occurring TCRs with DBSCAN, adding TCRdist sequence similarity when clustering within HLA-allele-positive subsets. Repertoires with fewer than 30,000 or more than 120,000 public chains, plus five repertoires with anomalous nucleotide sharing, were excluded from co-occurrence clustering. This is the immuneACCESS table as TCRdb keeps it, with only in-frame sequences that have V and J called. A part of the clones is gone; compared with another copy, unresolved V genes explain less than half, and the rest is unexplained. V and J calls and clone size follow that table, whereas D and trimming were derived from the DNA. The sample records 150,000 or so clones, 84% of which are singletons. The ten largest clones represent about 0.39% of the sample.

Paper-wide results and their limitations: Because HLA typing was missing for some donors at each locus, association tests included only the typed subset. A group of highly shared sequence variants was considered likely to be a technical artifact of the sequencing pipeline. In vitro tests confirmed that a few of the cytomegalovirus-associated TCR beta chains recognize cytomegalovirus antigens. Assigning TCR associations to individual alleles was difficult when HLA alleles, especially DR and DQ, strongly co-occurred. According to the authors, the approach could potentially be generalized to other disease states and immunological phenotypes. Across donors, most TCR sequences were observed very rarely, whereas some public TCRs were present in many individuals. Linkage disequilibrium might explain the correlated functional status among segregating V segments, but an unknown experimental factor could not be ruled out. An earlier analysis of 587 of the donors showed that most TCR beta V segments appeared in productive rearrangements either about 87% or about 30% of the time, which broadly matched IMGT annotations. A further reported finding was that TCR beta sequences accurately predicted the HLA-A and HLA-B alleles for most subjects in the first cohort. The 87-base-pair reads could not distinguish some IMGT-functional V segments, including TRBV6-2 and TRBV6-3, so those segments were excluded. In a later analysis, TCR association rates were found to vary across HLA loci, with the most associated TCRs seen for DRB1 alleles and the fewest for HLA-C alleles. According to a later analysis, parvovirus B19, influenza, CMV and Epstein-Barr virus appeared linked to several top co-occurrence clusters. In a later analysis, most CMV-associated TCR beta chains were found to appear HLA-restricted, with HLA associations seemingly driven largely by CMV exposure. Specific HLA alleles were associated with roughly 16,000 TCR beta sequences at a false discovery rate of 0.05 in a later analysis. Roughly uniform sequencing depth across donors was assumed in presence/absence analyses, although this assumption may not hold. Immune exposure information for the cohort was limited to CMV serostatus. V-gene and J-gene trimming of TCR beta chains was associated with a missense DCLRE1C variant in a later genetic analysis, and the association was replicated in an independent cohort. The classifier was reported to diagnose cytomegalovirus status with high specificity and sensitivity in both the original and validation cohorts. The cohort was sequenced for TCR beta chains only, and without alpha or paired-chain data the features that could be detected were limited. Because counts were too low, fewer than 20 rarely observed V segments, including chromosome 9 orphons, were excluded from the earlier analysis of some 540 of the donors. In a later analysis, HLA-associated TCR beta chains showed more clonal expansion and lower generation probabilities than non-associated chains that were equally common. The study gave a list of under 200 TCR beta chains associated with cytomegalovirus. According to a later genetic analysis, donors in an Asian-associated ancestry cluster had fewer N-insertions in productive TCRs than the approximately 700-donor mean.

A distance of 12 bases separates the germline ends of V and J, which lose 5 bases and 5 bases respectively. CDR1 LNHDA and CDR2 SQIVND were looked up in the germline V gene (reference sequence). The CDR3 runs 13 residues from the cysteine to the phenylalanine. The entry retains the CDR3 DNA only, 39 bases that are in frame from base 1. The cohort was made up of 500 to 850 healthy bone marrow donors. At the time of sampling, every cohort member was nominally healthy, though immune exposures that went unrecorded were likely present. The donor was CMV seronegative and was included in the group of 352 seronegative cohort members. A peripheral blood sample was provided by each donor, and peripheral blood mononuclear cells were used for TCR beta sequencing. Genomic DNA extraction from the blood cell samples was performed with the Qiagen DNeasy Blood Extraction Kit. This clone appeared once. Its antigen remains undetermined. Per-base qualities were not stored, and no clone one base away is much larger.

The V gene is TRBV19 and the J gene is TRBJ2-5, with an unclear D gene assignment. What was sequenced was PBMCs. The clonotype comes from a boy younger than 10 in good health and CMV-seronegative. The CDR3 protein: CASSLHTGETQYF. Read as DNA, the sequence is TGTGCCAGTAGTCTCCACACCGGGGAGACCCAGTACTTC.